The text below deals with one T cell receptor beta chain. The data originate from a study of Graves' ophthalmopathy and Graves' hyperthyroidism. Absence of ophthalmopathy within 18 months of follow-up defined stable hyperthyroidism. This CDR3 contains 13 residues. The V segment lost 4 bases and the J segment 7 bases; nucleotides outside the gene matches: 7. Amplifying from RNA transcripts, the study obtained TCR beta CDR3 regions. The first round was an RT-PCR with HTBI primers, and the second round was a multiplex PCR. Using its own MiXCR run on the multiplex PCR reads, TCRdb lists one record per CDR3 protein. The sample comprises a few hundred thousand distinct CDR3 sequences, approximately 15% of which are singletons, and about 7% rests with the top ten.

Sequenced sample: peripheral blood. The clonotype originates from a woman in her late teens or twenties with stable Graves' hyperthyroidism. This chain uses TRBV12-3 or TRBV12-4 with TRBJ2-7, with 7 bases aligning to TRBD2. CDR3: CASSWGGGREQYF. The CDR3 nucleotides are TGTGCCAGCAGTTGGGGGGGGGGTCGAGAGCAGTACTTC.